This T cell receptor (beta chain) was profiled in a study of CD8+CD57+ T cells in acquired aplastic anemia (dated 2018 in TCRdb). Notes on the research overall: DNA extracted from sorted CD4+ and CD8+ cells had a mean of around 3 ug, with a range of about 0.18 to 27.4 ug. Mean read counts for healthy donor samples were approximately 10 million for CD4+ cells and roughly 12 million for CD8+ cells.

Profiling of TCR beta VDJ combinations and CDR3 sequences used genomic DNA as the template. An Illumina HiSeq 2000 was used for TCR repertoire sequencing. In the paper's pipeline: Repertoires were assessed using TRBV/TRBJ rearrangement plots, CDR3 size and DJ length profiles, and Simpson's diversity index. The most abundant DNA sequence in the deep sequencing data was taken as the immunodominant clone. CDR3 amino acid sequences were checked for sharing between subjects and were compared against published repertoires and the VDJdb database. The public reads were reprocessed in TCRdb via fastp at Q25 and MiXCR, keeping in-frame beta chains. Each entry merges the rows of one CDR3 protein and shows their most common DNA and genes. TCRdb, not the authors, supplied the V and J calls. Across this sample there are about 40,000 distinct CDR3 sequences, with around 67% seen only once. The ten largest clonotypes hold about a quarter of the sample.

Note on this clonotype: It has no known antigen specificity. No per-base quality is available; no much larger clone lies one base away.

In this study, sorted CD4+ and CD8+ T cells from the blood of healthy subjects and of severe aplastic anemia patients had their TCR repertoires deep-sequenced. Ficoll-Paque density gradient centrifugation was used to isolate peripheral blood mononuclear cells. Before DNA extraction, CD4+ and CD8+ T cells were sorted by FACS or by magnetic beads. The CDR3, cysteine through phenylalanine, is 15 amino acids long. Only the CDR3 part of the read is kept: 45 bases, read in frame from the first base. Reading the germline V gene gives CDR1 ENHRY and CDR2 SYGVKD. V trim: 6 bases; J trim: 7 bases; unmatched bases: 8. Results and caveats for the whole study, not just this receptor: Between patients and healthy controls, no significant difference in CD8+ Simpson's diversity was found (P=0.060). Although 25 to 30 CD8+ CDR3 sequences were shared by patients and controls, these sequences appeared highly expressed in patients and within the immunodominant clones of patients.

Material: sorted CD4+, CD8+, or CD8+CD57+ T cells (not recorded which) from PBMCs. The chain uses TRBV10-3 and TRBJ1-6, with TRBD1 identical over 8 junction bases. This clonotype was obtained from a human donor in good health, serving as a control. Here the CDR3 is given as CAIREGQERNSPLHF. The DNA is as follows: TGTGCCATCAGGGAGGGACAGGAGAGGAATTCACCCCTCCACTTT.